One and the same sample provided the 7 T cell receptor beta chains below, sequenced in a study of blood T cell repertoires in COVID-19. Profiled with immunoSEQ multiplex PCR; TCRdb holds only in-frame clones, not every one. The table records about 58,000 clones, around nine tenths of them present only once. Sequenced input: peripheral blood. The receptors come from a woman aged 45-59 years with active or convalescent COVID-19.

This rearrangement joins TRBV7-9 to TRBJ2-2, with D perhaps matching TRBD2 (6 bases). The CDR3 length is 15 residues. Trimming took off 4 bases at V and 1 base at J, with 10 bases between the two ends. Germline V gene lookup returns CDR1 SEHNR and CDR2 FQNEAQ (reference sequence). The CDR3 DNA reads TGTGCCAGCAGCTGGCGGGGAGGGAACACCGGGGAGCTGTTTTTT. This encodes CASSWRGGNTGELFF.

This rearrangement joins TRBV4-2 to TRBJ1-1; D not certain. Germline loops: CDR1 LGHNA, CDR2 YNFKEQ. The ends were cut back, 4 bases at V and 1 base at J, with 13 bases in the middle. The CDR3 extends over 15 amino acids. Here the CDR3 DNA reads TGTGCCAGCAGCCTAAGCACCGCAGGGAACACTGAAGCTTTCTTT. Translating it yields CASSLSTAGNTEAFF.

This sequence joins TRBV7-8 and TRBJ1-3; D not resolved. The germline CDR1 and CDR2 sequences are SGHVS and FQNEAQ. The length of the CDR3 is 14 residues. Trimming took off 1 base at V and 2 bases at J, with 6 bases between the two ends. The CDR3 loop is CASSLGPTGNTIYF. The CDR3 nucleotides are TGTGCCAGCAGCTTAGGGCCAACTGGAAACACCATATATTTT.

In its sample, this clone was seen a few times. The CDR3 region is CAWSGTGANNEQFF. CDR3 DNA sequence: TGTGCCTGGAGCGGGACAGGCGCAAACAATGAGCAGTTCTTC. V usage is TRBV30 and J usage is TRBJ2-1; TRBD1 matches 8 bases. Germline V lookup: CDR1 GTSNPN, CDR2 SVGIG (reference sequence). CDR3 length: 14 residues. Trimming cost V 3 bases and J 5 bases; bases outside gene matches: 6.

The genes are TRBV5-5 and TRBJ1-1; D gene unclear. The length of the CDR3 is 14 residues. Per germline, CDR1 SGHKS and CDR2 YYEKEE (reference sequence). Trimming pared 0 bases from V and 1 base from J, leaving 7 bases between. CDR3 loop: CASSLGIRNTEAFF. The DNA of the CDR3 is TGTGCCAGCAGCTTGGGAATCAGGAACACTGAAGCTTTCTTT.

The V and J genes are TRBV6-6 and TRBJ2-7; D possibly corresponds to TRBD1 (6 bases). CDR1 is MNHNY, CDR2 SVGAGI, per germline (reference sequence). This CDR3 is built from 15 residues. Trimming stripped 3 bases from V and 1 base from J, with 13 bases between. In nucleotides, the CDR3 is TGTGCCAGCAGTTATGAAAGGGGGAAATCCTACGAGCAGTACTTC. Residues: CASSYERGKSYEQYF.

This clone was observed a few times. This sequence joins TRBV28 and TRBJ2-4; 8 bases are a match to TRBD1. V shed 3 bases and J 1 base; nucleotides not matched to a gene: 8. The germline V gene has CDR1 MDHEN and CDR2 SYDVKM. The CDR3 spans 17 residues. The DNA for the CDR3 is TGTGCCAGCAGTTTTAGTGGGACAGGCCGGGCCAAAAACATTCAGTACTTC. Residues: CASSFSGTGRAKNIQYF. Full variable domain (rest looked up from reference TRBV28 and TRBJ2-4): DVKVTQSSRYLVKRTGEKVFLECVQDMDHENMFWYRQDPGLGLRLIYFSYDVKMKEKGDIPEGYSVSREKKERFSLILESASTNQTSMYLCASSFSGTGRAKNIQYFGAGTRLSVL.